This is a list of T cell receptor beta chains from one sample in a study of human T cells and chemical hapten exposure. From the reads, TCRdb called clonotypes with MiXCR, one entry per CDR3 protein. The table has 100,000 to 150,000 distinct CDR3 sequences, around 8.5% seen once. Material: whole blood. The source is a human donor in good health. Some clones in this sample may be carry-over from other donors' samples. CDR3s include the opening cysteine and the closing phenylalanine or tryptophan. D genes are given only for firm matches. Size values are once, few and many counts, or a class for expanded clones, and some rows have none.

j_gene: TRBJ2-7; len: 13; d_gene: .; abundance: many; v_gene: TRBV5-1; CDR3nt: TGCGCCAGCAGCTTGGGACCGGAAGAGCAGCAGTACTTC; CDR3aa: CASSLGPEEQQYF
j_gene: TRBJ1-1; len: 13; d_gene: .; abundance: many; v_gene: TRBV6-6; CDR3nt: TGTGCCAGCAGTAACGGAGATTACACTGAAGCTTTCTTT; CDR3aa: CASSNGDYTEAFF
j_gene: TRBJ2-1; len: 14; d_gene: .; abundance: few; v_gene: TRBV6-4; CDR3nt: TGTGCCAGCAGCCGGACTATTGGGGACAATGAGCAGTTCTTC; CDR3aa: CASSRTIGDNEQFF
j_gene: TRBJ1-5; len: 14; d_gene: .; abundance: few; v_gene: TRBV12-3/TRBV12-4; CDR3nt: TGTGCCAGCAGTACCTCAACGGGGGGCAGGGCCCAGCATTTT; CDR3aa: CASSTSTGGRAQHF
j_gene: TRBJ2-5; len: 14; d_gene: .; abundance: .; v_gene: TRBV3-1; CDR3nt: TGTGCCAGCAGCCAACCCAGACAGCAAGAGACCCAGTACTTC; CDR3aa: CASSQPRQQETQYF
j_gene: TRBJ2-3; len: 17; d_gene: .; abundance: few; v_gene: TRBV20-1; CDR3nt: TGCAGTGCTTCAGAATCCTCCGGGACGGCCAACACAGATACGCAGTATTTT; CDR3aa: CSASESSGTANTDTQYF
j_gene: TRBJ2-7; len: 13; d_gene: .; abundance: many; v_gene: TRBV7-2; CDR3nt: TGTGCCAGCAGCTTACACGTAGGCTACGAGCAGTACTTC; CDR3aa: CASSLHVGYEQYF
j_gene: TRBJ2-6; len: 18; d_gene: .; abundance: .; v_gene: TRBV19; CDR3nt: TGTGCCAGTAGTATAAGGGACCGATTTCTCTCTGGGGCCAACGTCCTGACTTTC; CDR3aa: CASSIRDRFLSGANVLTF
j_gene: TRBJ2-7; len: 16; d_gene: .; abundance: .; v_gene: TRBV7-9; CDR3nt: TGTGCCAGCAGCTTAGTTGGGGGTACCGGGTTCTACGAGCAGTACTTC; CDR3aa: CASSLVGGTGFYEQYF
j_gene: TRBJ1-2; len: 13; d_gene: .; abundance: many; v_gene: TRBV2; CDR3nt: TGTGCCAGCAGGTTGTTTGGGGCCTATGGCTACACCTTC; CDR3aa: CASRLFGAYGYTF
j_gene: TRBJ2-2; len: 15; d_gene: .; abundance: .; v_gene: TRBV6-5; CDR3nt: TGTGCCAGCAGTTACTCACCAGGGGAATCCGGGGAGCTGTTTTTT; CDR3aa: CASSYSPGESGELFF
j_gene: TRBJ2-1; len: 15; d_gene: TRBD2; abundance: many; v_gene: TRBV2; CDR3nt: TGTGCCAGCAGTGAACCTACTAGCGGGCTCAATGAGCAGTTCTTC; CDR3aa: CASSEPTSGLNEQFF
j_gene: TRBJ1-1; len: 15; d_gene: .; abundance: many; v_gene: TRBV3-1; CDR3nt: TGTGCCAGCAGCCAAGGGACCCTACGGAACACTGAAGCTTTCTTT; CDR3aa: CASSQGTLRNTEAFF
j_gene: TRBJ1-1; len: 15; d_gene: .; abundance: many; v_gene: TRBV6-5; CDR3nt: TGTGCCAGCAGTTACTCTCTGGGGAGGGGTACTGAAGCTTTCTTT; CDR3aa: CASSYSLGRGTEAFF
j_gene: TRBJ1-4; len: 14; d_gene: .; abundance: few; v_gene: TRBV7-9; CDR3nt: TGTGCCAGCAGCTTAGCACCGAGGGATGAAAAACTGTTTTTT; CDR3aa: CASSLAPRDEKLFF
j_gene: TRBJ2-7; len: 14; d_gene: TRBD1; abundance: few; v_gene: TRBV6-1; CDR3nt: TGTGCCAGCAGCCGGGACAGGGGGTTGGACGAGCAGTACTTC; CDR3aa: CASSRDRGLDEQYF
j_gene: TRBJ2-1; len: 11; d_gene: TRBD1; abundance: few; v_gene: TRBV24-1; CDR3nt: TGTGCCACCAGTGTGGGACAGAGGGGATTCTTC; CDR3aa: CATSVGQRGFF
j_gene: TRBJ2-2; len: 15; d_gene: TRBD2; abundance: few; v_gene: TRBV20-1; CDR3nt: TGCAGTGCTAGCGGACTAGGGCTATACACCGGGGAGCTGTTTTTT; CDR3aa: CSASGLGLYTGELFF
j_gene: TRBJ1-1; len: 13; d_gene: .; abundance: many; v_gene: TRBV6-5; CDR3nt: TGTGCCAGCAATGGACATTTGAACACTGAAGCTTTCTTT; CDR3aa: CASNGHLNTEAFF
j_gene: TRBJ1-1; len: 14; d_gene: .; abundance: many; v_gene: TRBV20-1; CDR3nt: TGCAGTGCCAGACTCACAGGTCAGAACACTGAAGCTTTCTTT; CDR3aa: CSARLTGQNTEAFF
j_gene: TRBJ2-7; len: 15; d_gene: .; abundance: many; v_gene: TRBV20-1; CDR3nt: TGCAGTGCTCTGTACCCGGGGACAAATCTTTACGAGCAGTACTTC; CDR3aa: CSALYPGTNLYEQYF
j_gene: TRBJ2-1; len: 14; d_gene: TRBD2; abundance: many; v_gene: TRBV2; CDR3nt: TGTGCCAGCAGTAGGACTAGCGGGGACACTGAGCAGTTCTTC; CDR3aa: CASSRTSGDTEQFF
j_gene: TRBJ2-1; len: 15; d_gene: TRBD2; abundance: few; v_gene: TRBV7-2; CDR3nt: TGTGCCAGCATCCTAGGGACTACGTCATACAATGAGCAGTTCTTC; CDR3aa: CASILGTTSYNEQFF
j_gene: TRBJ2-1; len: 15; d_gene: TRBD2; abundance: few; v_gene: TRBV12-3/TRBV12-4; CDR3nt: TGTGCCAGCAGTCCCGTGGCGGGGGTTGGTAATGAGCAGTTCTTC; CDR3aa: CASSPVAGVGNEQFF
j_gene: TRBJ1-2; len: 15; d_gene: TRBD1; abundance: .; v_gene: TRBV6-5; CDR3nt: TGTGCCAGCAGTTACTCGGCAGGGGGACTCTATGGCTACACCTTC; CDR3aa: CASSYSAGGLYGYTF
j_gene: TRBJ2-2; len: 16; d_gene: .; abundance: few; v_gene: TRBV6-6; CDR3nt: TGTGCCAGCAGTTACGGGTGGCAGGGAAAGACCGGGGAGCTGTTTTTT; CDR3aa: CASSYGWQGKTGELFF
j_gene: TRBJ1-1; len: 14; d_gene: TRBD1; abundance: .; v_gene: TRBV7-2; CDR3nt: TGTGCCAGCAGCTTAGACAGGGGCGGGACTGAAGCTTTCTTT; CDR3aa: CASSLDRGGTEAFF
j_gene: TRBJ1-5; len: 14; d_gene: .; abundance: many; v_gene: TRBV7-2; CDR3nt: TGTGCCAGCAGCTTTGACGGTAGCAATCAGCCCCAGCATTTT; CDR3aa: CASSFDGSNQPQHF
j_gene: TRBJ2-1; len: 18; d_gene: TRBD2; abundance: .; v_gene: TRBV13; CDR3nt: TGTGCCAGCAGCTTATCGAGTTGGAGGACTAGCGGGAGTGGTGAGCAGTTCTTC; CDR3aa: CASSLSSWRTSGSGEQFF
j_gene: TRBJ2-5; len: 17; d_gene: TRBD2; abundance: few; v_gene: TRBV12-3/TRBV12-4; CDR3nt: TGTGCCAGCAGTCCAGCACCCGGGCTAGCGGGAGAAGAGACCCAGTACTTC; CDR3aa: CASSPAPGLAGEETQYF
j_gene: TRBJ1-2; len: 13; d_gene: .; abundance: .; v_gene: TRBV25-1; CDR3nt: TGTGCCAGCAGTTTTTCGGACAGCCGCGGCTACACCTTC; CDR3aa: CASSFSDSRGYTF
j_gene: TRBJ2-7; len: 17; d_gene: .; abundance: .; v_gene: TRBV14; CDR3nt: TGTGCCAGCAGCCAAGTTAAAGGGCCGAGGAGCTCCTACGAGCAGTACTTC; CDR3aa: CASSQVKGPRSSYEQYF
j_gene: TRBJ1-4; len: 17; d_gene: TRBD1; abundance: .; v_gene: TRBV12-3/TRBV12-4; CDR3nt: TGTGCCACCAGCTCCGTTACAGGGGCTGAGGGAAACGAAAAACTGTTTTTT; CDR3aa: CATSSVTGAEGNEKLFF
j_gene: TRBJ2-7; len: 13; d_gene: .; abundance: many; v_gene: TRBV20-1; CDR3nt: TGCAGTGCTAGAGCGCGGGAAGCGCGAGAGCAGTACTTC; CDR3aa: CSARAREAREQYF
j_gene: TRBJ2-2; len: 13; d_gene: .; abundance: .; v_gene: TRBV29-1; CDR3nt: TGCAGCGTTGAAGATGGGACGAGAGGGGAGCTGTTTTTT; CDR3aa: CSVEDGTRGELFF
j_gene: TRBJ1-3; len: 16; d_gene: .; abundance: few; v_gene: TRBV12-3/TRBV12-4; CDR3nt: TGTGCCAGCAGTTTATCATTGGGACCCTCTGGAAACACCATATATTTT; CDR3aa: CASSLSLGPSGNTIYF
j_gene: TRBJ1-1; len: 14; d_gene: .; abundance: many; v_gene: TRBV7-2; CDR3nt: TGTGCCAGCAGCCCCAGCCAGGCGAACACTGAAGCTTTCTTT; CDR3aa: CASSPSQANTEAFF
j_gene: TRBJ2-1; len: 15; d_gene: TRBD2; abundance: .; v_gene: TRBV4-1; CDR3nt: TGCGCCAGCACCACGCTGACTAGCGGATACAATGAGCAGTTCTTC; CDR3aa: CASTTLTSGYNEQFF
j_gene: TRBJ2-7; len: 15; d_gene: .; abundance: few; v_gene: TRBV4-2; CDR3nt: TGTGCCAGCAGCCAAGAAGGGTCCACTAACTACGAGCAGTACTTC; CDR3aa: CASSQEGSTNYEQYF
j_gene: TRBJ2-6; len: 16; d_gene: TRBD1; abundance: .; v_gene: TRBV5-1; CDR3nt: TGCGCCAGCCAGGGACAGGGGGCGTCTGGGGCCAACGTCCTGACTTTC; CDR3aa: CASQGQGASGANVLTF
j_gene: TRBJ2-3; len: 15; d_gene: .; abundance: .; v_gene: TRBV9; CDR3nt: TGTGCCAGCAGCGTAGAAGCGGCTAGCACAGATACGCAGTATTTT; CDR3aa: CASSVEAASTDTQYF
j_gene: TRBJ2-2; len: 16; d_gene: TRBD1; abundance: few; v_gene: TRBV12-3/TRBV12-4; CDR3nt: TGTGCCAGCAGTGTCTCAGGGGGCGCGCGTTCCGGGGAGCTGTTTTTT; CDR3aa: CASSVSGGARSGELFF
j_gene: TRBJ2-3; len: 14; d_gene: .; abundance: .; v_gene: TRBV3-1; CDR3nt: TGTGCCAGCAGCCCAGGGACCGGGTCAGATACGCAGTATTTT; CDR3aa: CASSPGTGSDTQYF
j_gene: TRBJ1-3; len: 17; d_gene: .; abundance: many; v_gene: TRBV6-5; CDR3nt: TGTGCCAGCAGTTGTGGGGGAGGACAGTGCTCTGGAAACACCATATATTTT; CDR3aa: CASSCGGGQCSGNTIYF
j_gene: TRBJ1-3; len: 15; d_gene: TRBD1; abundance: few; v_gene: TRBV25-1; CDR3nt: TGTGCCAGCACCCCGACAGGGGATGATGGAAACACCATATATTTT; CDR3aa: CASTPTGDDGNTIYF
j_gene: TRBJ1-3; len: 15; d_gene: .; abundance: .; v_gene: TRBV9; CDR3nt: TGTGCCAGCAGCCCAGGAGGGGACCCCCGCGACACCATATATTTT; CDR3aa: CASSPGGDPRDTIYF
j_gene: TRBJ2-1; len: 10; d_gene: .; abundance: many; v_gene: TRBV29-1; CDR3nt: TGCAGCGTCCTGACAAAGAGGGAGTTCTTC; CDR3aa: CSVLTKREFF
j_gene: TRBJ2-7; len: 15; d_gene: TRBD2; abundance: .; v_gene: TRBV4-1; CDR3nt: TGCGCCAGCAGCCTACCTAGCGGGAGTGCTTACGAGCAGTACTTC; CDR3aa: CASSLPSGSAYEQYF
j_gene: TRBJ1-1; len: 15; d_gene: .; abundance: .; v_gene: TRBV4-3; CDR3nt: TGCGCCAGCAGCCAAGAGGCCCGGGGAAACACTGAAGCTTTCTTT; CDR3aa: CASSQEARGNTEAFF
j_gene: TRBJ1-2; len: 16; d_gene: TRBD1; abundance: .; v_gene: TRBV7-9; CDR3nt: TGTGCCAGCAGCCTAGAGGGGACAGGGTACGACTATGGCTACACCTTC; CDR3aa: CASSLEGTGYDYGYTF
j_gene: TRBJ2-7; len: 13; d_gene: TRBD2; abundance: many; v_gene: TRBV29-1; CDR3nt: TGCAGCGTACGGGACTACACGACCTACGAGCAGTACTTC; CDR3aa: CSVRDYTTYEQYF